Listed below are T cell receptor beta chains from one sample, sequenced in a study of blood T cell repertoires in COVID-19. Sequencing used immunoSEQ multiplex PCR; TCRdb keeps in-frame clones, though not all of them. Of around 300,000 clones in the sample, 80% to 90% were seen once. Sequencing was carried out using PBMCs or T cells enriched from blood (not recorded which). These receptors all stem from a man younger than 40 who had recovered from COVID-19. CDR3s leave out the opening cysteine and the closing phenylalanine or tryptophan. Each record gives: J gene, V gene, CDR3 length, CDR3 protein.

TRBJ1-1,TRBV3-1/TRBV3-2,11,ASSQVRNTEAF
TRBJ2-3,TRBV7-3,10,ASSLNGDTQY
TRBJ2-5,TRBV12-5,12,ASARGGGQETQY
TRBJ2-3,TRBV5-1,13,ASSLAERHTDTQY
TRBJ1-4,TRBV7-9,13,ASSTGTSTNEKLF
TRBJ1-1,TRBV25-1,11,ASRQTALTEAF
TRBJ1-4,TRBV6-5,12,ASSYGQPNEKLF
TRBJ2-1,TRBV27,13,ASSLSQGSYNEQF
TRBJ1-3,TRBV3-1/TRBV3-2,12,ASSPVSGGNTIY
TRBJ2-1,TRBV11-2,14,ASSLAGGSSYNEQF
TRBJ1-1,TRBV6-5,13,ASSYSKTGVPEAF
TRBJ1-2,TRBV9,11,ASSVSQDYGYT
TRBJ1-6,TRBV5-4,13,ASSRNTGVDSPLH
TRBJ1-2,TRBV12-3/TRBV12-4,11,ASSLNTNYGYT
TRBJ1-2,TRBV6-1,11,ASSEGGDGGYT
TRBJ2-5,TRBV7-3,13,ASSLAGGSQETQY
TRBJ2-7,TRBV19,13,ASSRGLAGAYEQY
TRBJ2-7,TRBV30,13,AWSLPWGGFYEQY
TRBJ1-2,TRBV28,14,ASSLTSVQGARGYT
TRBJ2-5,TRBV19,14,ASSIPGTSGGETQY
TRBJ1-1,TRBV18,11,ASSRDSNTEAF
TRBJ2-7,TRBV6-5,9,ASSYQYEQY
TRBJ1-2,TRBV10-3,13,AISHRTGVDYGYT
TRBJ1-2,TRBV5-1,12,ASSFEGTGDGYT
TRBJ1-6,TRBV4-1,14,ASSQTQGVFYSPLH
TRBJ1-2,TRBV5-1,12,ASSASGEGYGYT
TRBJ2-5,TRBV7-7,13,ASSLSDRWIETQY
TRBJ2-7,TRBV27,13,ASRIGLAGANEQY
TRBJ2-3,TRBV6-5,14,ASSSSFGTSTDTQY
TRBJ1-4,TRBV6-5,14,ASRYEYTGLYEKLF
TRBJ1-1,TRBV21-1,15,ASSKDPLLEPGTEAF
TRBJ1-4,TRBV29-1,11,SASGTGTEKLF
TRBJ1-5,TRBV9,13,ASSVGTGDNQPQH
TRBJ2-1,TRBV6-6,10,ASTGSYNEQF
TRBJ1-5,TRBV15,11,ATSREAVLFQH
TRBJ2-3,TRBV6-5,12,ASSLTRTTDTQY
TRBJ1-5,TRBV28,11,ASSAGINQPQH